By frequency, the clone carrying this T cell receptor (beta chain) is medium-sized. The target antigen is unknown. HLA-DR+ Treg cells made up the iaTreg subset. Donors were roughly 11 juvenile idiopathic arthritis patients with active disease, 3 polyarticular and 8 oligoarticular. Median disease duration was approximately 7 years, range 0.2-19.1. The entry originates in a study of synovial regulatory T cells in juvenile arthritis. The CDR3 is 13 residues long. The nucleotide record is missing. The germline gives CDR1 MNHEY, CDR2 SVGAGI. Measured with immunoSEQ multiplex PCR; TCRdb has only the in-frame clones, and not every one. Its clone listing holds roughly 990 clones. Whole-study results and caveats: TCR diversity was lower in inflammation-associated blood Treg cells than in other blood Treg cells.

The sequence derives from a donor between 2 and 35 years old with juvenile idiopathic arthritis. Source material: Treg cells from blood. Subset noted: HLA-DR+ inflammation-associated blood Treg cells. V is TRBV6-5 and J is TRBJ1-2; no DNA is available, so the TRBD1 call from TCRdb remains unchecked. The CDR3 is CASSYPGQKGYTF.